This note documents a single TCR beta chain sequence. These data belong to a study of blood T cell repertoires in COVID-19. About the research overall: Samples representing acute and convalescent COVID-19 were sourced from the United States, Italy and Spain. Nucleic acid was either cDNA or gDNA, and it came from T cells, B-cell-depleted T cells, or PBMCs.

As processed by the authors: Reference gene primers were amplified, and this amplification served to estimate nucleated cell counts. Clones were read by immunoSEQ multiplex PCR, and TCRdb kept only the in-frame ones, dropping some. D and trimming come from the DNA, and the V and J calls and clone size come from that table. The sample holds roughly 180,000 clones, roughly nine tenths seen once. The CDR3 spans 16 residues. The V and J ends lost 5 bases and 2 bases, in that order; junction bases with no gene match: 6. Germline V gene sequence: CDR1 SGHTA, CDR2 FQGTGA. The receptor's source is a man between 70 and 80 years old with active or convalescent COVID-19. This chain links TRBV7-3 with TRBJ2-3; TRBD2 matches at 11 bases. The material sequenced was peripheral blood. This CDR3 is CASSRRLAGPTDTQYF. The CDR3, as DNA: TGTGCCAGCAGCCGCCGACTAGCGGGACCCACAGATACGCAGTATTTT.